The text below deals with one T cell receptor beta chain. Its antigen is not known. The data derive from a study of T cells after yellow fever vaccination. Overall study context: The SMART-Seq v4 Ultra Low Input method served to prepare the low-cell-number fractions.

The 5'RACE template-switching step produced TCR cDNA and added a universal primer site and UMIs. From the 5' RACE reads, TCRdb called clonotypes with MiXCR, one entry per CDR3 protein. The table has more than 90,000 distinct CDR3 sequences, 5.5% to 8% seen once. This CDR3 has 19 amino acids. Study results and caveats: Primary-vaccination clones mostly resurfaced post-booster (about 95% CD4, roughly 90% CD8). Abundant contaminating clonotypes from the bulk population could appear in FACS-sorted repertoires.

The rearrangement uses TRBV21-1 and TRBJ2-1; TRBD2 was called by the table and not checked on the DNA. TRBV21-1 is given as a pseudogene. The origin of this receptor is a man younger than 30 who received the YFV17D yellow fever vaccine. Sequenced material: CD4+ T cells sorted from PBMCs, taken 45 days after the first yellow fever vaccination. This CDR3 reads CASSHKAGRFLSSYNEQFF. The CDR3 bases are TGTGCCAGCAGCCACAAAGCGGGACGGTTTCTGAGCTCCTACAATGAGCAGTTCTTC.